These 8 T cell receptor beta chains were sequenced from one sample in a study of metastatic and nonmetastatic thyroid tumors. Using MiXCR, TCRdb reanalyzed the PCR reads. The sample yields about 15,000 clones, roughly 32% seen once. All patients reached thyroid surgery having received no treatment beforehand. Sequencing used tumor tissue. Receptor source: a female donor with papillary thyroid cancer or a benign thyroid nodule (not recorded which). Some clones in this sample may be carry-over from other donors' samples.

This clone is categorized as medium-sized. The genes are TRBV20-1 and TRBJ1-2, with D maybe TRBD1 (5 bases). The V gene lost 2 bases and the J gene lost 4 bases, with 17 bases spanning the gap. The length of the CDR3 is 15 residues. CDR1 and CDR2 from the germline V gene are DFQATT and SNEGSKA (reference sequence). CDR3 protein: CSARPPAGRGYGYTF. CDR3 sequence (DNA): TGCAGTGCTAGACCTCCTGCAGGGAGAGGCTATGGCTACACCTTC.

The chain joins TRBV6-4 to TRBJ2-3, with unresolved D. The CDR3 has 13 amino acids. The V and J ends lost 2 bases and 2 bases respectively, with 5 bases between them. The V gene's germline CDR1 is MRHNA and CDR2 SNTAGT. The chain's CDR3 is CASSDSYTDTQYF. The CDR3, as DNA: TGTGCCAGCAGTGACAGTTACACAGATACGCAGTATTTT.

This clone was seen many times. The CDR3 loop is CASSEGGDQPQHF. CDR3 sequence (DNA): TGTGCCAGCAGTGAAGGTGGAGATCAGCCCCAGCATTTT. This rearrangement joins TRBV6-1 to TRBJ1-5, with no clear D. Trimming removed 1 base at V and 5 bases at J, with 6 bases between. CDR3 length: 13 residues. CDR1 and CDR2 from the germline V gene are MNHNS and SASEGT.

This clone was detected many times. The V and J genes are TRBV19 and TRBJ1-1; TRBD1 might be the D (5 bases). CDR3 length: 15 residues. Germline V gives CDR1 LNHDA, CDR2 SQIVND (reference sequence). V lost 7 bases and J 4 bases, leaving 19 bases between the germline ends. The CDR3 sequence: CASMLGSFGGTEAFF. In DNA, the CDR3 is TGTGCCAGTATGTTGGGGTCCTTCGGGGGCACTGAAGCTTTCTTT.

The V and J genes are TRBV12-3 or TRBV12-4 and TRBJ1-2, with 8 bases aligning to TRBD1. The CDR3 is 11 residues long. Losses at the gene ends were 6 bases for V and 8 bases for J; bases not matched to a gene: 2. Here the CDR3 reads CASRDRVGYTF. CDR3 bases: TGTGCCAGCAGGGACAGGGTCGGCTACACCTTC.

This clone was seen more than once but under ten times. V usage is TRBV27 and J usage is TRBJ2-7, with 8 bases fitting TRBD2. The germline CDR1 and CDR2 sequences are MNHEY and SMNVEV (reference sequence). The V segment lost 6 bases and the J segment 4 bases; nucleotides outside the gene matches: 17. The CDR3 runs to 17 residues. The CDR3 nucleotides read TGTGCCAGCAGCCCGGCGCTAGCGGGCCGAAAAGGTTACGAGCAGTACTTC. It yields the protein CASSPALAGRKGYEQYF.

This clone was recorded many times. J is TRBJ1-6 and V is TRBV7-9; 8 bases are a match to TRBD1. Trimming cost V 7 bases and J 6 bases; bases outside gene matches: 8. Germline CDR1 SEHNR, CDR2 FQNEAQ (reference sequence). This CDR3 region has 15 residues. In nucleotides, the CDR3 is TGTGCCAGCATCCCAGACAGGGGTCCTAATTCACCCCTCCACTTT. It codes for CASIPDRGPNSPLHF. The full variable domain, in which reference TRBV7-9 and TRBJ1-6 provide the parts outside the CDR3, is DTGVSQNPRHKITKRGQNVTFRCDPISEHNRLYWYRQTLGQGPEFLTYFQNEAQLEKSRLLSDRFSAERPKGSFSTLEIQRTEQGDSAMYLCASIPDRGPNSPLHFGNGTRLTVT.

This clone was observed once. The genes are TRBV28 and TRBJ1-2; TRBD1 is a possible D gene (6 bases). V shed 6 bases and J shed 4 bases, with 15 bases lying between them. The V gene's germline CDR1 is MDHEN and CDR2 SYDVKM. CDR3 length: 14 residues. CDR3 in amino acids: CASRAGQNLYGYTF. Written as DNA, the CDR3 is TGTGCCAGCAGGGCAGGACAGAACCTCTATGGCTACACCTTC.